Following are 25 T cell receptor beta chains from one sample sequenced in a study of cytomegalovirus exposure and HLA in healthy donors. Some clones are missing from TCRdb's copy, which holds only in-frame ones; the method was immunoSEQ multiplex PCR. The sample lists approximately 170,000 clones, more than 80% occurring once. The sample taken for sequencing was PBMCs. The receptor source for this set is a woman aged 18-35 years in good health and CMV-seropositive.

The chain couples TRBV30 to TRBJ1-1; 7 bases are a match to TRBD1. The germline CDR1 and CDR2 sequences are GTSNPN and SVGIG (reference sequence). This CDR3 is built from 13 residues. V lost 5 bases, J lost 2 bases, and 5 bases stayed unmatched. In nucleotides, the CDR3 is TGTGCCTGGGCAGGACAGGCTAACACTGAAGCTTTCTTT. Translated: CAWAGQANTEAFF.

This chain connects TRBV19 to TRBJ2-7; 7 bases agree with TRBD1. V gave up 6 bases and J gave up 6 bases; unmatched junction bases: 8. Germline V lookup: CDR1 LNHDA, CDR2 SQIVND (reference sequence). The CDR3 extends over 13 amino acids. Written as DNA, the CDR3 is TGTGCCAGTAGCTTTGGGACAGCTAGCGAGCAGTACTTC. As protein: CASSFGTASEQYF. The full variable domain, its missing parts supplied by reference TRBV19 and TRBJ2-7, is DGGITQSPKYLFRKEGQNVTLSCEQNLNHDAMYWYRQDPGQGLRLIYYSQIVNDFQKGDIAEGYSVSREKKESFPLTVTSAQKNPTAFYLCASSFGTASEQYFGPGTRLTVT.

This sequence joins TRBV5-6 and TRBJ1-2, with a weak D call TRBD1 (5 bases). The germline gives CDR1 SGHDT, CDR2 YYEEEE. The length of the CDR3 is 15 residues. With 0 bases removed from V and 0 bases from J, the gap between germline ends came to 9 bases. The CDR3 protein is CASSLEAGTNYGYTF. For the CDR3, the DNA is TGTGCCAGCAGCTTGGAGGCAGGGACTAACTATGGCTACACCTTC.

This clone was picked up a small number of times. The chain links TRBV2 to TRBJ1-1, with 7 bases fitting TRBD1. The CDR3 has 15 residues. Germline V lookup: CDR1 SNHLY, CDR2 FYNNEI. The junction had 3 bases not matched to a gene; V was cut back by 1 base and J by 1 base. The CDR3 loop is CASSEGGTANTEAFF. The CDR3 DNA sequence: TGTGCCAGCAGTGAAGGTGGGACAGCGAACACTGAAGCTTTCTTT.

This chain links TRBV27 with TRBJ2-3; 8 bases are shared with TRBD2. The germline CDR1 and CDR2 sequences are MNHEY and SMNVEV (reference sequence). Trimming at V came to 6 bases and at J to 6 bases, leaving 11 bases not matched to a gene. The CDR3 spans 15 residues. The CDR3 is CASSPGGIASDTQYF. The DNA for the CDR3 is TGTGCCAGCAGCCCGGGGGGGATAGCGTCGGATACGCAGTATTTT.

This rearrangement joins TRBV7-2 to TRBJ1-3; D not resolved. Germline CDR1 and CDR2: SGHTA and FQGNSA. The CDR3 length is 14 residues. Trimming removed 4 bases at V and 0 bases at J, with 7 bases between. The CDR3 loop is CASSSTNSGNTIYF. The CDR3 DNA reads as TGTGCCAGCAGCTCTACGAACTCTGGAAACACCATATATTTT.

This chain links TRBV4-2 with TRBJ2-3, with D unclear. Trimming removed 4 bases at V and 3 bases at J, with 11 bases between. Germline V gene data show CDR1 as LGHNA and CDR2 as YNFKEQ. There are 14 residues in the CDR3. The CDR3 loop is CASSPLARTDTQYF. The CDR3 DNA sequence: TGTGCCAGCAGCCCCTTGGCACGTACAGATACGCAGTATTTT.

The chain employs TRBV10-1 and TRBJ2-7, with 8 bases matching TRBD2. The CDR3 length is 16 residues. Germline V CDR1 and CDR2: WNHNN, SYGVQD (reference sequence). V was pared by 0 bases and J by 6 bases, with 10 bases of the junction left unmatched. CDR3 sequence: CASSESPTGGAGEQYF. CDR3 sequence (DNA): TGCGCCAGCAGTGAGTCCCCGACCGGGGGGGCTGGCGAGCAGTACTTC.

In its sample, this clone was seen once. The CDR3: CASSIRWERDNEQFF. CDR3 in DNA: TGCGCCAGCAGCATAAGATGGGAGCGGGACAATGAGCAGTTCTTC. V usage is TRBV4-1 and J usage is TRBJ2-1; D is perhaps TRBD2 (6 bases). The CDR3 totals 15 residues. The V gene's germline CDR1 is MGHRA and CDR2 YSYEKL. Trimming removed 5 bases at V and 5 bases at J, with 16 bases between.

The CDR3 loop reads CASSLVGRAGANTGELFF. CDR3 bases: TGTGCCAGCAGCTTAGTAGGGCGAGCGGGGGCGAACACCGGGGAGCTGTTTTTT. The chain recombines TRBV7-2 with TRBJ2-2; TRBD2 matches at 8 bases. Germline CDR1 SGHTA, CDR2 FQGNSA. The CDR3 has 18 residues. J gave up 0 bases and V 1 base, and 7 bases lay outside the gene matches.

The chain is built from TRBV2 and TRBJ1-3; D unresolved. CDR1 is SNHLY and CDR2 is FYNNEI in the germline V gene. V lost 5 bases and J 2 bases, leaving 10 bases between the germline ends. The CDR3 loop spans 14 amino acids. CDR3 protein: CASSPQITGNTIYF. The CDR3 bases are TGTGCCAGCAGTCCACAGATAACTGGAAACACCATATATTTT.

The V and J genes are TRBV9 and TRBJ1-1, with D possibly being TRBD1 (6 bases). The CDR3 covers 14 residues. The V gene lost 7 bases and the J gene lost 1 base, with 14 bases spanning the gap. Per germline, CDR1 SGDLS and CDR2 YYNGEE. In DNA, the CDR3 is TGTGCCAGCGGCGGACAGAAAACGAACACTGAAGCTTTCTTT. Its translation: CASGGQKTNTEAFF.

This chain uses TRBV11-2 with TRBJ2-5; D is ambiguous. CDR1 and CDR2 from the germline V gene are SGHAT and FQNNGV. V lost 3 bases and J lost 1, with 9 bases in between. This CDR3 contains 14 residues. The CDR3 loop is CASSFLYSQETQYF. CDR3 DNA: TGTGCCAGCAGCTTCCTGTACAGCCAAGAGACCCAGTACTTC. The variable domain in full, completed from reference TRBV11-2 and TRBJ2-5, reads EAGVAQSPRYKIIEKRQSVAFWCNPISGHATLYWYQQILGQGPKLLIQFQNNGVVDDSQLPKDRFSAERLKGVDSTLKIQPAKLEDSAVYLCASSFLYSQETQYFGPGTRLLVL.

The V and J genes are TRBV7-2 and TRBJ2-7; 10 nucleotides line up with TRBD2. This CDR3 has 14 amino acids. Germline lookup yields CDR1 SGHTA and CDR2 FQGNSA. The V and J ends lost 7 bases and 7 bases, in that order; junction bases with no gene match: 10. The CDR3 protein is CASTPRVSGGEQYF. The CDR3 coding sequence is TGTGCCAGCACCCCCCGGGTTAGCGGGGGGGAGCAGTACTTC.

The CDR3 DNA reads TGTGCCAGCAGTTTACGAGGCACCGGGGAGCTGTTTTTT. This gives the protein CASSLRGTGELFF. The V call is TRBV27, the J call TRBJ2-2; no firm D call. V was cut by 2 bases and J by 4 bases, with 5 bases left in between. Germline lookup yields CDR1 MNHEY and CDR2 SMNVEV (reference sequence). This CDR3 region has 13 residues.

This rearrangement joins TRBV6-1 to TRBJ2-7; 8 nucleotides align to TRBD2. The CDR3 is 11 amino acids. V lost 7 bases and J lost 6; bases outside the gene matches: 2. Germline V lookup: CDR1 MNHNS, CDR2 SASEGT. CDR3 residues: CASTAGGEQYF. DNA of the CDR3: TGTGCCAGCACCGCGGGGGGCGAGCAGTACTTC.

The chain couples TRBV6-5 to TRBJ1-1, with TRBD1 matching 7 bases. The J segment lost 1 base and the V segment lost 5 bases, leaving 1 base of the junction unmatched. CDR1 is MNHEY, CDR2 SVGAGI, per germline. CDR3 length: 13 residues. For the CDR3, the DNA is TGTGCCAGCAGTCGACAGGGGAACACTGAAGCTTTCTTT. Protein sequence: CASSRQGNTEAFF.

The gene calls are TRBV7-8 and TRBJ2-2; 9 bases are a match to TRBD2. The CDR3 is made up of 20 amino acids. V gave up 0 bases and J gave up 4 bases; unmatched junction bases: 15. The germline V gene has CDR1 SGHVS and CDR2 FQNEAQ. The CDR3 reads CASSLAQYGAGGTLTGELFF. The CDR3 DNA is TGTGCCAGCAGCTTAGCTCAATATGGAGCGGGAGGCACCCTCACCGGGGAGCTGTTTTTT.

This clone was counted a few times. Other DNA sequences in the same sample also yield this CDR3. This chain joins TRBV29-1 and TRBJ2-7; a possible D gene is TRBD2 (6 bases). This CDR3 region has 11 residues. The V gene's germline CDR1 is SQVTM and CDR2 ANQGSEA. V lost 5 bases and J 6 bases, leaving 11 bases between the germline ends. The CDR3 reads CSVLGGGEQYF. The CDR3 nucleotides are TGCAGCGTTTTGGGAGGAGGCGAGCAGTACTTC.

V usage is TRBV25-1 and J usage is TRBJ2-5, with 10 bases that match TRBD2. CDR1 is MGHDK and CDR2 is SYGVNS in the germline V gene. V shed 6 bases, J shed 5 bases, and the junction held 9 bases outside the gene matches. This CDR3 region has 15 residues. The CDR3 nucleotides are TGTGCCAGCAGACCTAGCGGGAGAGGAGCTGAGACCCAGTACTTC. It codes for CASRPSGRGAETQYF.

The rearrangement uses TRBV19 and TRBJ1-1, with TRBD1 as a possible D gene (6 bases). CDR1 and CDR2 from the germline V gene are LNHDA and SQIVND (reference sequence). Trimming removed 3 bases from V and 1 base from J, with 15 bases in between. This CDR3 comprises 16 residues. CDR3 loop: CASSIGGGRRNTEAFF. CDR3 in DNA: TGTGCCAGTAGTATTGGGGGCGGCAGGCGGAACACTGAAGCTTTCTTT.

The J gene is TRBJ2-7, the V gene TRBV4-1, with D tentatively TRBD1 (6 bases). This CDR3 region has 15 residues. V lost 0 bases and J 5 bases, leaving 14 bases between the germline ends. Germline V CDR1 and CDR2: MGHRA, YSYEKL. The CDR3 loop reads CASSQEYRVNDEQYF. In DNA, the CDR3 is TGCGCCAGCAGCCAAGAGTACAGGGTAAACGACGAGCAGTACTTC.

The chain has TRBV15 and TRBJ2-7; 9 positions match TRBD2. CDR3 length: 18 residues. From germline, CDR1 is LNHNV and CDR2 YYDKDF (reference sequence). Trimming cost V 0 bases and J 5 bases; bases outside gene matches: 14. CDR3 DNA: TGTGCCACCAGCAGAGATAAGGCGGGGGGGCCCTCTGTAAACGAGCAGTACTTC. It codes for CATSRDKAGGPSVNEQYF.

V gene TRBV30 combines with J gene TRBJ2-3; D call uncertain. Germline CDR1 and CDR2: GTSNPN and SVGIG (reference sequence). Deletions cut 1 base from V and 2 bases from J, with 4 bases between. This CDR3 comprises 12 residues. The DNA of the CDR3 is TGTGCCTGGAGTGCAAACACAGATACGCAGTATTTT. Encoded protein: CAWSANTDTQYF.

The genes are TRBV11-2 and TRBJ2-3; TRBD2 is a possible D gene (6 bases). The CDR3 contains 15 residues. Germline V gene sequence: CDR1 SGHAT, CDR2 FQNNGV. Trimming shortened V by 1 base and J by 0 bases, and 8 bases separated the two germline ends. The CDR3 DNA follows: TGTGCCAGCAGCTTAGCGGGAGCTAGCACAGATACGCAGTATTTT. This encodes CASSLAGASTDTQYF.